The 14 T cell receptor beta chains below all came from one sample that was sequenced in a study of T-cell reconstitution after alpha-beta-depleted transplantation in children. The TCRbeta library incorporated unique molecular identifiers. Each CDR3 protein is one row after TCRdb ran MiXCR on the PCR reads. Here the sample spans 550,000 to 600,000 distinct CDR3 sequences, more than 20% being singletons. This specimen consisted of PBMCs, mostly from graft donor cells, obtained 360 days after TCRalphabeta/CD19-depleted stem cell transplant. The source of these receptors is a boy under two years old who had a stem cell transplant for acute myeloid leukemia, so the T cells may come from the graft donor.

The chain employs TRBV20-1 and TRBJ1-1, with D possibly matching TRBD1 (5 bases). The CDR3 runs to 15 residues. The germline V gene encodes CDR1 DFQATT and CDR2 SNEGSKA (reference sequence). Between the trimmed V and J ends, which lost 0 bases and 5 bases, there was a span of 16 bases. CDR3 sequence: CSARDKSFRGTEAFF. CDR3 nucleotides: TGCAGTGCTAGAGATAAATCGTTTCGGGGGACTGAAGCTTTCTTT.

This clonotype has just a few counts. V and J are TRBV20-1 and TRBJ1-2; 10 nucleotides line up with TRBD1. The ends lost 5 bases at V and 5 bases at J; junction bases unmatched: 2. The CDR3 covers 12 residues. CDR1 is DFQATT and CDR2 is SNEGSKA in the germline V gene (reference sequence). CDR3 residues: CSAAGQGYGYTF. The CDR3 DNA reads as TGCAGTGCTGCGGGACAGGGGTATGGCTACACCTTC.

Ten or more counts support this clonotype. The chain's CDR3 is CASSLAGGGVEETQYF. The CDR3 nucleotides are TGTGCCAGCAGCTTAGCGGGCGGGGGAGTGGAAGAGACCCAGTACTTC. The chain uses TRBV7-9 and TRBJ2-5; 7 bases line up with TRBD2. The germline gives CDR1 SEHNR, CDR2 FQNEAQ (reference sequence). The CDR3 has 16 residues. With 0 bases clipped from V and 3 bases from J, the junction kept 7 bases outside the gene matches.

This clonotype has only a few counts. The chain has TRBV12-3 or TRBV12-4 and TRBJ2-1; perhaps TRBD1 as D (6 bases). This CDR3 comprises 20 residues. Trimming pared 3 bases from V and 4 bases from J, leaving 28 bases between. The CDR3 DNA is TGTGCCAGCAGTTTTCCTGGTCAGGGTCTAGGACAGAGTGGGTACAATGAGCAGTTCTTC. Amino acids: CASSFPGQGLGQSGYNEQFF.

This clonotype has a count of ten or more. For the CDR3, the DNA is TGTGCCAGCACTAGAAGTGGCGGGGGGCTGGCCGGGGAGCTGTTTTTT. Protein: CASTRSGGGLAGELFF. The chain combines TRBV12-3 or TRBV12-4 with TRBJ2-2; 8 bases are shared with TRBD2. Trimming took 7 bases from V and 6 from J; bases not matched to a gene: 13. CDR3 length equals 16 residues.

The chain uses TRBV7-2 and TRBJ2-7; the D gene could be TRBD1 or TRBD2 (6 bases each). The germline V gene has CDR1 SGHTA and CDR2 FQGNSA. V was pared by 1 base and J by 1 base, with 11 bases between. This CDR3 has 15 residues. For the CDR3, the DNA is TGTGCCAGCAGCTTAGAGGGGGGCTTTTCCTACGAGCAGTACTTC. This encodes CASSLEGGFSYEQYF.

This rearrangement joins TRBV7-9 to TRBJ2-7; no clear D gene. Germline CDR1 and CDR2: SEHNR and FQNEAQ (reference sequence). This CDR3 is 13 amino acids long. V lost 3 bases and J lost 5, with 11 bases in between. The CDR3 region is CASSFWGRDEQYF. Written as DNA, the CDR3 is TGTGCCAGCAGCTTTTGGGGTAGGGACGAGCAGTACTTC. The whole variable domain, filled in from reference TRBV7-9 and TRBJ2-7, reads DTGVSQNPRHKITKRGQNVTFRCDPISEHNRLYWYRQTLGQGPEFLTYFQNEAQLEKSRLLSDRFSAERPKGSFSTLEIQRTEQGDSAMYLCASSFWGRDEQYFGPGTRLTVT.

This clonotype was seen repeatedly, ten times or more. The V and J genes are TRBV7-9 and TRBJ1-4; D is undetermined. In germline, CDR1 is SEHNR, CDR2 FQNEAQ (reference sequence). The V gene lost 1 base and the J gene lost 8 bases, with 8 bases spanning the gap. CDR3 length equals 13 residues. Here the CDR3 reads CASSLDAGEKLFF. CDR3 in DNA: TGTGCCAGCAGCTTAGATGCAGGAGAAAAACTGTTTTTT.

This clonotype appeared many times. The CDR3, as DNA: TGTGCCAGCAGCGTATCTGGGGCCAACGTCCTGACTTTC. This sequence encodes CASSVSGANVLTF. The rearrangement uses TRBV25-1 and TRBJ2-6; D unresolved. The germline V gene has CDR1 MGHDK and CDR2 SYGVNS. The CDR3 is made up of 13 amino acids. The germline V and J ends were trimmed by 6 bases and 1 base, with 4 bases remaining between them. Full variable domain (rest looked up from reference TRBV25-1 and TRBJ2-6): EADIYQTPRYLVIGTGKKITLECSQTMGHDKMYWYQQDPGMELHLIHYSYGVNSTEKGDLSSESTVSRIRTEHFPLTLESARPSHTSQYLCASSVSGANVLTFGAGSRLTVL.

The chain joins TRBV20-1 to TRBJ2-7; D may correspond to TRBD1 or TRBD2 (5 bases each). Deletions cut 3 bases from V and 3 bases from J, with 12 bases between. CDR1 and CDR2 (germline): DFQATT, SNEGSKA (reference sequence). CDR3 length: 13 amino acids. The CDR3 DNA follows: TGCAGTGCTAGGTTACAGGCGGGCTACGAGCAGTACGTC. This codes for CSARLQAGYEQYV.

The gene calls are TRBV24-1 and TRBJ2-1; the match to TRBD2 covers 8 bases. Per germline, CDR1 KGHDR and CDR2 SFDVKD. After removal of 5 bases from V and 0 bases from J, the junction contained 5 bases not matched to a gene. This CDR3 comprises 16 residues. CDR3 sequence (DNA): TGTGCCACCAGTGGCGGGGGGCCGAGCTCCTACAATGAGCAGTTCTTC. Encoded protein: CATSGGGPSSYNEQFF.

This clonotype was found a few times. This sequence joins TRBV7-6 and TRBJ2-2; the D is unclear. CDR1 and CDR2 from the germline V gene are SGHVS and FNYEAQ. V lost 5 bases and J 3 bases, leaving 10 bases between the germline ends. The CDR3 extends over 14 amino acids. CDR3 nucleotides: TGTGCCAGCAGCCCAACGCTGGACACCGGGGAGCTGTTTTTT. Protein: CASSPTLDTGELFF.

J is TRBJ2-7 and V is TRBV20-1; D perhaps matches TRBD2 (6 bases). The germline V and J ends were trimmed by 0 bases and 5 bases, with 14 bases remaining between them. Germline V gene lookup returns CDR1 DFQATT and CDR2 SNEGSKA (reference sequence). The CDR3 spans 14 residues. CDR3 coding DNA: TGCAGTGCTAGAGATGGCGCAGGGAGGCACGAGCAGTACGTC. It is translated as CSARDGAGRHEQYV.

V and J are TRBV20-1 and TRBJ2-3, with TRBD1 as a possible D gene (6 bases). V lost 2 bases and J lost 5, with 17 bases in between. Germline CDR1 is DFQATT and CDR2 is SNEGSKA (reference sequence). The CDR3 is made up of 15 amino acids. CDR3 in amino acids: CSARPYRESGDTQYF. Written as DNA, the CDR3 is TGCAGTGCTAGACCCTACAGGGAGAGTGGAGATACGCAGTATTTT.